The rows below give T cell receptor beta chains drawn from one sample of a study of human T cells and chemical hapten exposure. TCRdb processed the RACE reads anew with MiXCR; each CDR3 protein has one entry. Of 100,000 to 150,000 distinct CDR3 sequences in the sample, about 13% are singletons; the top ten hold 0.9% to 0.95%. The specimen was whole blood, collected in connection with sensitization to the hapten diphenylcyclopropenone (DPC). All receptors derive from a man aged 18 to 35 with alopecia areata. Some clones in this sample may be carry-over from other donors' samples. Both conserved end residues are trimmed from each CDR3. Each record gives: CDR3 length, D gene, J gene, V gene, CDR3 protein. The D gene is left open where the match is weak.

14	TRBD1	TRBJ2-5	TRBV11-2	ASSYTGTGGPETQY
13	NA	TRBJ2-3	TRBV10-3	AISAQGQRTDTQY
13	TRBD2	TRBJ2-1	TRBV7-9	ASSISGGPYNEQF
14	TRBD1	TRBJ2-5	TRBV11-3	ASSSHRDRGQETQY
14	NA	TRBJ2-2	TRBV6-2/TRBV6-3	ASGMCAGRYCGELF
15	TRBD2	TRBJ2-1	TRBV7-6	ASSLGVAGGSYNEQF
13	NA	TRBJ2-6	TRBV4-3	ASSQARVGANVLT
11	NA	TRBJ1-1	TRBV5-1	ASSLVGVTEAF
12	NA	TRBJ1-1	TRBV5-1	ASSSRAYDTEAF
11	NA	TRBJ1-1	TRBV21-1	ASSNEAGGSAF
13	NA	TRBJ1-5	TRBV27	ASSPGRFSNQPQH
12	NA	TRBJ1-1	TRBV6-5	ASSYSGLVTEAF
12	NA	TRBJ1-2	TRBV9	ASSVGAAVYGYT
14	NA	TRBJ1-5	TRBV12-3/TRBV12-4	ASSRDLSRGNQPQH
14	NA	TRBJ2-6	TRBV12-5	ASGLVFPSGANVLT
12	TRBD1	TRBJ2-1	TRBV10-3	AISEWQGANEQF
13	NA	TRBJ2-6	TRBV28	ASSPGRSGANVLT
12	NA	TRBJ2-2	TRBV29-1	SVAGGEKTGELF
12	NA	TRBJ1-4	TRBV25-1	ASSEYGEDEKLF
14	NA	TRBJ1-2	TRBV4-3	ASSQDFEGGLYGYT
11	NA	TRBJ1-1	TRBV20-1	SANGGLGTEAF
14	NA	TRBJ2-2	TRBV4-3	ASSQEVGGYTGELF
13	NA	TRBJ2-1	TRBV7-3	ASSLDSASYNEQF
10	NA	TRBJ1-1	TRBV6-1	ASSAQGTEAF
12	NA	TRBJ2-1	TRBV28	ASSLLSSYNEQF
12	NA	TRBJ1-5	TRBV7-8	ASSLAQSIGPQH
15	TRBD2	TRBJ2-3	TRBV4-3	ASSQMVSGGATDTQY
11	TRBD1	TRBJ1-6	TRBV29-1	SARQGENSPLH
13	TRBD2	TRBJ2-5	TRBV9	ASSDVAGGKETQY